This T cell receptor beta chain was captured in a study of OX40 agonist ivuxolimab in advanced cancers. Regarding this clone: What it binds is not known.

The CDR3 contains 18 residues. Germline CDR1 and CDR2: SGHRS and YFSETQ. Germline trimming cut 3 bases from V and 2 bases from J; bases unmatched to any gene: 15. Study-level findings and limits: Patients who responded partially at 0.1-3.0 mg/kg showed clonal expansion ranking among the lowest.

Clones were read by immunoSEQ multiplex PCR, and TCRdb kept only the in-frame ones, dropping some. The table has some 65,000 clones, around 87% seen once. The gene calls are TRBV5-1 and TRBJ2-3; 7 positions match TRBD2. The input for sequencing was CD4+ or CD8+ T cells sorted from blood, taken in a trial of the OX40 agonist ivuxolimab. The TCR comes from an adult with an advanced solid tumor such as melanoma, head and neck, liver or kidney cancer. Written as DNA, the CDR3 is TGCGCCAGCAGCTCACCCCGGGGGGACGGGACTTTCACAGATACGCAGTATTTT. Translating it yields CASSSPRGDGTFTDTQYF.